Listed below are T cell receptor beta chains from one sample, sequenced in a study of regulatory T cells in long-lasting Graves disease. One entry per CDR3 protein, called by TCRdb with MiXCR from the multiplex PCR reads. The sample has a few hundred thousand distinct CDR3 sequences, less than 25% seen once. The sequencing here drew on peripheral blood mononuclear cells (PBMCs), taken when the disease was refractory, from a patient treated with antithyroid drugs. The receptors derive from a female donor with Graves disease. Both conserved end residues are part of each CDR3. D genes are given only for firm matches. Size values are once, few and many counts, or a class for expanded clones, and some rows have none.

CDR3 length	V gene	clone size	J gene	D gene	CDR3 protein	CDR3 DNA
15	TRBV10-3	few	TRBJ2-7	NA	CAIWDPVGSPYEQYF	TGTGCCATCTGGGACCCAGTGGGTTCCCCCTACGAGCAGTACTTC
15	TRBV7-2	many	TRBJ2-4	NA	CASSLTKSTQNIQYF	TGTGCCAGCAGCTTAACAAAGAGTACTCAAAACATTCAGTACTTC
15	TRBV30	few	TRBJ2-7	TRBD2	CAWGGTGTSSYEQYF	TGTGCCTGGGGCGGCACCGGGACTAGTAGCTACGAGCAGTACTTC
16	TRBV6-1	many	TRBJ1-1	TRBD1	CASSQSRGLMNTEAFF	TGTGCCAGCAGTCAGAGCAGGGGGCTTATGAACACTGAAGCTTTCTTT
17	TRBV3-1	few	TRBJ2-5	TRBD2	CASSQESSGRARETQYF	TGTGCCAGCAGCCAAGAATCTAGCGGGAGGGCGAGGGAGACCCAGTACTTC
13	TRBV15	many	TRBJ1-1	TRBD1	CATSADRDTEAFF	TGTGCCACCAGCGCGGACAGGGACACTGAAGCTTTCTTT
15	TRBV12-3/TRBV12-4	few	TRBJ1-5	TRBD1	CASRRQGTIRQPQHF	TGTGCCAGCAGGCGACAGGGGACTATACGCCAGCCCCAGCATTTT
15	TRBV6-5	few	TRBJ1-4	NA	CASSWGGQFNEKLFF	TGTGCCAGCAGTTGGGGGGGGCAGTTTAATGAAAAACTGTTTTTT
18	TRBV24-1	NA	TRBJ2-5	NA	CATSDPGGTSGVGETQYF	TGTGCCACCAGTGATCCGGGTGGGACCTCCGGAGTAGGAGAGACCCAGTACTTC
17	TRBV20-1	NA	TRBJ1-5	NA	CSASVGAPSGSNQPQHF	TGCAGTGCTAGTGTGGGTGCGCCCTCGGGAAGCAATCAGCCCCAGCATTTT
15	TRBV20-1	NA	TRBJ1-5	NA	CSARDRVNQNQPQHF	TGCAGTGCTAGAGACAGGGTCAATCAGAATCAGCCCCAGCATTTT
14	TRBV7-2	many	TRBJ1-1	NA	CASRLTVTNTEAFF	TGTGCCAGCAGACTGACCGTCACGAACACTGAAGCTTTCTTT
13	TRBV19	once	TRBJ1-2	NA	CASTSLANYGYTF	TGTGCCAGTACCTCATTAGCTAACTATGGCTACACCTTC
13	TRBV28	few	TRBJ1-1	NA	CASNVGGSTEAFF	TGTGCCAGCAATGTAGGGGGGAGTACTGAAGCTTTCTTT
15	TRBV20-1	NA	TRBJ1-4	TRBD1	CSASRARQGNEKLFF	TGCAGTGCCTCACGAGCCAGACAGGGTAATGAAAAACTGTTTTTT
15	TRBV6-1	few	TRBJ2-7	NA	CASSPTDSPAYEQYF	TGTGCCAGCAGTCCAACCGACAGTCCGGCCTACGAGCAGTACTTC
13	TRBV6-2/TRBV6-3	NA	TRBJ1-1	NA	CASTGGRNTEAFF	TGTGCCAGCACCGGGGGTCGGAACACTGAAGCTTTCTTT